One sample yielded the 14 T cell receptor beta chains listed below, sequenced in a study of cytomegalovirus exposure and HLA in healthy donors. Amplification used 60 Vbeta primers and 13 Jbeta primers. Assay used: immunoSEQ multiplex PCR; TCRdb lists only in-frame clones, some missing. Here the sample table reports some 70,000 clones. Sample: PBMCs. The receptor source for this set is a boy aged 5 to 17 in good health and CMV-seronegative.

The rearrangement links TRBV9 to TRBJ1-1; D remains ambiguous. The CDR3 spans 14 residues. The germline CDR1 and CDR2 sequences are SGDLS and YYNGEE. V shed 3 bases and J shed 0 bases, with 9 bases lying between them. CDR3 nucleotide sequence: TGTGCCAGCAGCGCAGGACTGTTGAACACTGAAGCTTTCTTT. This gives the protein CASSAGLLNTEAFF.

The gene calls are TRBV29-1 and TRBJ1-3; D possibly corresponds to TRBD1 (6 bases). The germline gives CDR1 SQVTM, CDR2 ANQGSEA. Trimming left V 6 bases short and J 4 bases short, with 7 bases between. This CDR3 is 11 amino acids long. CDR3 protein: CSVGQGNTIYF. As DNA, the CDR3 is TGCAGCGTGGGACAAGGAAACACCATATATTTT.

The V call is TRBV5-4, the J call TRBJ1-2; 12 nucleotides agree with TRBD1. CDR1 and CDR2 from the germline V gene are SGHNT and YYREEE (reference sequence). CDR3 length: 16 residues. The junction had 9 bases not matched to a gene; V was cut back by 2 bases and J by 7 bases. CDR3 residues: CASSFDPGQGAFGYTF. CDR3 sequence (DNA): TGTGCCAGCAGCTTCGACCCGGGACAGGGGGCATTTGGCTACACCTTC.

This chain uses TRBV9 with TRBJ1-1; the match to TRBD1 covers 7 bases. The CDR3 consists of 15 residues. V dropped 4 bases and J dropped 2; count of bases not matched to a gene: 8. The germline gives CDR1 SGDLS, CDR2 YYNGEE. The CDR3 reads CASSTPGTVNTEAFF. The DNA of the CDR3 is TGTGCCAGCAGCACTCCCGGGACAGTAAACACTGAAGCTTTCTTT.

V usage is TRBV12-5 and J usage is TRBJ1-2; D might be TRBD1 (6 bases). The CDR3 length is 13 residues. V was cut by 5 bases and J by 7 bases, with 14 bases left in between. Germline CDR1 LGHNT, CDR2 FRNRAP. The CDR3 DNA is TGTGCTAGTGGTCCAGGACAGAGCCGTGGCTACACCTTC. It is translated as CASGPGQSRGYTF. The full variable domain, its missing parts supplied by reference TRBV12-5 and TRBJ1-2, is DARVTQTPRHKVTEMGQEVTMRCQPILGHNTVFWYRQTMMQGLELLAYFRNRAPLDDSGMPKDRFSAEMPDATLATLKIQPSEPRDSAVYFCASGPGQSRGYTFGSGTRLTVV.

The genes are TRBV2 and TRBJ2-5, with D maybe TRBD2 (5 bases). The CDR3 contains 14 residues. Trimming removed 6 bases at V and 0 bases at J, with 11 bases between. Germline V CDR1 and CDR2: SNHLY, FYNNEI. DNA for the CDR3: TGTGCCAGCAGGGCACTAGGGTACCAAGAGACCCAGTACTTC. It encodes CASRALGYQETQYF.

This rearrangement joins TRBV4-1 to TRBJ1-6; TRBD1 is a possible D gene (6 bases). Germline assignment: CDR1 MGHRA and CDR2 YSYEKL. The CDR3 runs 16 residues. Deletions cut 3 bases from V and 5 bases from J, with 14 bases between. For the CDR3, the DNA is TGCGCCAGCAGCCAGGACAGAAAACCTAATAATTCACCCCTCCACTTT. Its protein product is CASSQDRKPNNSPLHF.

CDR3 region: CSAQISGQGNGETQYF. In DNA, the CDR3 is TGCAGCGCCCAAATTTCCGGACAGGGAAACGGGGAGACCCAGTACTTC. This rearrangement joins TRBV29-1 to TRBJ2-5; 8 bases align to TRBD1. V shed 7 bases, J shed 5 bases, and the junction held 18 bases outside the gene matches. The CDR3 runs to 16 residues. Germline lookup yields CDR1 SQVTM and CDR2 ANQGSEA.

The chain employs TRBV28 and TRBJ2-7; 9 bases are a match to TRBD1. Germline values: CDR1 MDHEN, CDR2 SYDVKM. V lost 8 bases to trimming and J lost 2 bases; unmatched junction nucleotides: 7. The CDR3 length is 14 residues. DNA for the CDR3: TGTGCCAGCGGCACAGGGGGCGCGCCCTACGAGCAGTACTTC. This codes for CASGTGGAPYEQYF.

The V gene is TRBV5-4, the J gene TRBJ2-1; 13 bases are a match to TRBD2. Looked up from germline, CDR1 is SGHNT and CDR2 is YYREEE (reference sequence). Trimming cost V 6 bases and J 5 bases; bases outside gene matches: 11. The CDR3 extends over 17 amino acids. The CDR3 DNA reads TGTGCCAGCAACGACTGGACTAGCGGGAGCCTCAACAATGAGCAGTTCTTC. It yields the protein CASNDWTSGSLNNEQFF.

The genes are TRBV15 and TRBJ1-5, with TRBD1 matching 10 bases. The CDR3 contains 16 residues. The germline V gene encodes CDR1 LNHNV and CDR2 YYDKDF (reference sequence). J gave up 4 bases and V 11 bases, and 14 bases lay outside the gene matches. The CDR3 nucleotides are TGTGCCTCACAACCGGGACAGGGGAATCTTAATCAGCCCCAGCATTTT. Translation gives CASQPGQGNLNQPQHF.

The chain combines TRBV2 with TRBJ1-1; TRBD1 matches 7 bases. The CDR3 spans 14 residues. The junction had 8 bases not matched to a gene; V was cut back by 5 bases and J by 5 bases. Germline CDR1 SNHLY, CDR2 FYNNEI. CDR3 region: CASSYATGVTEAFF. The CDR3 DNA sequence: TGTGCCAGCAGTTACGCCACAGGGGTTACTGAAGCTTTCTTT.

This chain connects TRBV4-1 to TRBJ1-2; TRBD1 agrees at 11 bases. Germline V gene data show CDR1 as MGHRA and CDR2 as YSYEKL. The V segment lost 2 bases and the J segment 6 bases; nucleotides outside the gene matches: 8. The CDR3 runs to 16 residues. Written as DNA, the CDR3 is TGCGCCAGCAGCCAATTAGTTGGACAGGGGGCCGATGGCTACACCTTC. It encodes CASSQLVGQGADGYTF.

CDR3 amino acids: CASSNSATNEKLFF. CDR3 nucleotide sequence: TGTGCCAGCAGCAACAGTGCAACTAATGAAAAACTGTTTTTT. The rearrangement links TRBV7-9 to TRBJ1-4, with unresolved D. The germline V gene encodes CDR1 SEHNR and CDR2 FQNEAQ (reference sequence). The V gene lost 5 bases and the J gene lost 0 bases, with 7 bases spanning the gap. CDR3 length: 14 residues.